This T cell receptor (beta chain) came from a study of immune cell composition in non-small cell lung cancer. Across the study: Tumours were mainly lung adenocarcinoma or squamous cell carcinoma.

Clones were read by immunoSEQ multiplex PCR, and TCRdb kept only the in-frame ones, dropping some. The repertoire holds several thousand clones, with more than 70% as singletons. Germline CDR1 MNHNY, CDR2 SVGAGI (reference sequence). This CDR3 is 14 amino acids long. About this clone: Its specificity is not known. One junction end does not reproduce the germline sequence, and a read error may be involved. At the DNA level, this CDR3 is encoded by other sequences in the same sample as well.

Study-level results: Clones >0.5% enriched in tumour were rarer in adenocarcinoma (around 35%) than squamous (roughly 75%). It was not proven that tumour-reactive clones equal dominant tumour-associated clones.

The V and J genes are TRBV6-6 and TRBJ1-2; 8 bases agree with TRBD1. Sequences were obtained from lung tumor tissue. The clonotype was recovered from a human donor with non-small cell lung cancer. The CDR3 nucleotides read TGTGCCAGCAGTACACAGGGGGGGGTCTATGGATACACCTTC. It translates to CASSTQGGVYGYTF.